This TCR beta chain originates from a study of tumor and adjacent non-tumor tissue in lung cancer. Study as a whole: There were fewer than 15 adenocarcinoma, a couple of squamous cell carcinoma and 1 small cell lung cancer cases. Study conclusions and caveats: Higher tumor TCR diversity was associated with shorter survival.

In regard to this clonotype: Antigen specificity is unknown.

The CDR3 loop spans 18 amino acids. The germline V gene encodes CDR1 SGHNT and CDR2 YENEEA. V dropped 5 bases and J dropped 2; count of bases not matched to a gene: 12. The library came from three nested PCR rounds adapted from ARM-PCR protocols. MiXCR was run by TCRdb on the multiplex PCR reads, yielding one entry per CDR3 protein. This table has about 200,000 distinct CDR3 sequences, 71% appearing once. The template was RNA from unsorted bulk tissue. Chemotherapy-naive patients with new lung cancer underwent thoracic surgery in China, August–November 2014. The V gene is TRBV11-3, the J gene TRBJ2-3; 11 positions match TRBD2. Material for sequencing was lung tumor tissue. This TCR was recovered from a man between 60 and 75 years old with non-small cell lung cancer. The CDR3 spells CASSPGAIAGGPTDTQYF. The CDR3 nucleotides are TGTGCCAGCAGCCCCGGGGCAATAGCGGGGGGGCCCACAGATACGCAGTATTTT.